This T cell receptor (beta chain) appears in the sequencing data of a study of blood T cell repertoires in COVID-19 (dated by TCRdb to about 2020). Notes on the research overall: Samples covering the acute and convalescent phases of COVID-19 were provided by collaborators in the United States, Italy and Spain. Nearly every sample came with metadata listing a de-identified subject ID, COVID-19 status, age in years and sex. Where HLA class I and class II types were available, the types were taken from metadata supplied by the sample provider, not from assay-based typing. Deeply sampled blood TCRbeta repertoires from subjects exposed to, actively infected with, or recovered from COVID-19 were included in the dataset. Samples came from the ongoing ImmuneRACE study (first 160 participants) plus 1,254 subjects from 6 global collaborators. A freely available public database, intended as a resource for researchers studying the immune response to SARS-CoV-2, is where the repertoires were released. The material from the prospective study consisted of cDNA or gDNA derived from T cells, B-cell-depleted T cells, or PBMCs. What the authors observed across the whole study: How much clinical and demographic metadata was included differed by source and by participant, and the metadata was provided uncurated.

Details on this clone: The target of this receptor is not known. No qualities accompany the bases; no much larger clone lies one base away.

TCRbeta CDR3 regions were amplified from genomic DNA by means of the immunoSEQ Assay, a bias-controlled multiplex PCR. In the paper's pipeline: Within the assay, amplification of reference gene primers was used to estimate how many nucleated cells each sample contained. To quantify the absolute abundance of each unique TCRbeta CDR3 rearrangement, sequence reads were collapsed and filtered. For each sample, productive Simpson clonality was calculated as the square root of Simpson's diversity index across productive rearrangements. In its TCRdb copy, this immuneACCESS table keeps in-frame sequences only and misses some clones. Where compared with another copy, unresolved V genes explain less than half of these, and the others have no known cause. From that table come the V and J calls and clone size; the DNA was used to work out D and trimming. The sample table shows approximately 210,000 clones, and 88% are seen once. Approximately 4% of the sample comes from the top ten.

Inclusive of the bounding cysteine and phenylalanine, the CDR3 is 18 residues long. The kept DNA is CDR3 alone, 54 bases in frame from the first base. V and J are trimmed by 2 bases and 3 bases, and the gene matches miss 7 bases of the junction. From a lookup of the germline V gene, CDR1 and CDR2 are SGDLS and YYNGEE. The collaborating institutions used their own protocols to collect whole blood in K2EDTA tubes. For TCRbeta analysis, collaborators shipped samples as frozen whole blood, isolated PBMCs, or DNA extracted from either of those sample types. Input material: peripheral blood. The chain is made from TRBV9 and TRBJ2-2, with 13 central nucleotides matching TRBD2. The receptor's source is a human donor in a cohort sampled during active COVID-19. CDR3 loop: CASSVGTSGIKDTGELFF. The DNA sequence is TGTGCCAGCAGCGTTGGGACTAGCGGGATCAAGGACACCGGGGAGCTGTTTTTT.